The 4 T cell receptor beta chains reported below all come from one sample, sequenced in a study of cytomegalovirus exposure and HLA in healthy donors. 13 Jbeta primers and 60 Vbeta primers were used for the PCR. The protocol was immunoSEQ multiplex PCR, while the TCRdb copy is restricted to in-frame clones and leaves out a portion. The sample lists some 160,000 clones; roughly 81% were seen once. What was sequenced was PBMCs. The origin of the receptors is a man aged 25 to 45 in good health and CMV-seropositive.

In DNA form, the CDR3 reads TGCAGCGTTGTGGGGGTCGGGGGGGGCACAGATACGCAGTATTTT. Translation: CSVVGVGGGTDTQYF. The rearrangement links TRBV29-1 to TRBJ2-3, with TRBD2 matching over 8 bases. The germline CDR1 and CDR2 sequences are SQVTM and ANQGSEA. The junction had 7 bases not matched to a gene; V was cut back by 4 bases and J by 1 base. The CDR3 has 15 residues.

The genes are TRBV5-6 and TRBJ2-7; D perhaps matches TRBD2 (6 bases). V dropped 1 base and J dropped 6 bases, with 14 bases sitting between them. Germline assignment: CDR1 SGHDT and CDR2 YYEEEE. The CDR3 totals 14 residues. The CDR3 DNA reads TGTGCCAGCAGCTTGCCTAGCGTAGAGGTCGAGCAGTACTTC. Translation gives CASSLPSVEVEQYF.

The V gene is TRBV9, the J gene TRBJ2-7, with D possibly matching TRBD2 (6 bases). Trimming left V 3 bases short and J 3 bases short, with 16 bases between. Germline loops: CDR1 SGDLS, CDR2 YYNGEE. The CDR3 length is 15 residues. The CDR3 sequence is CASSARLETSYEQYF. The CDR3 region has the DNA TGTGCCAGCAGCGCCAGACTGGAGACTAGCTACGAGCAGTACTTC.

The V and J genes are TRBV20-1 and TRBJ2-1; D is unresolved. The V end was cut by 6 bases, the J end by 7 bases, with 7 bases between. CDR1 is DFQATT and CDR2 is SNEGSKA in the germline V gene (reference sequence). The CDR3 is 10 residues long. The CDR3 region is CSANLNEQFF. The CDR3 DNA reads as TGCAGTGCAAACTTAAATGAGCAGTTCTTC.